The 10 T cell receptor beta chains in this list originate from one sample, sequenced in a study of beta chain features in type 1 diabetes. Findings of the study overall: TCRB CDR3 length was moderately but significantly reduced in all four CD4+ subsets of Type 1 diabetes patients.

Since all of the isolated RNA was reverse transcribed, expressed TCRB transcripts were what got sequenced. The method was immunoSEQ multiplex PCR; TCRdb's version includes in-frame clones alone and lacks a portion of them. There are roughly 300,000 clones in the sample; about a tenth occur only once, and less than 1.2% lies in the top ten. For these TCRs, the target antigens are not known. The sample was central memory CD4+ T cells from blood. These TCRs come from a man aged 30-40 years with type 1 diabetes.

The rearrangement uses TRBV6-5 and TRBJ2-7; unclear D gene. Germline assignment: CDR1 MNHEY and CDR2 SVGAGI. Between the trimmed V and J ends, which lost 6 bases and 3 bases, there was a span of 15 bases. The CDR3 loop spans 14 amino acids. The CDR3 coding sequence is TGTGCCAGCAGCAAAACGACGGCGCGCTACGAGCAGTACTTC. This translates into CASSKTTARYEQYF.

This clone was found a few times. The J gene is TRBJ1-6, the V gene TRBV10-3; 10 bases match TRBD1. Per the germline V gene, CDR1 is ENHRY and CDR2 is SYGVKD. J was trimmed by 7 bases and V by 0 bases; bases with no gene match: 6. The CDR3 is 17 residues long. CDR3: CAISESGQGTRNSPLHF. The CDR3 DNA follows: TGTGCCATCAGTGAGTCGGGACAGGGGACGCGGAATTCACCCCTCCACTTT.

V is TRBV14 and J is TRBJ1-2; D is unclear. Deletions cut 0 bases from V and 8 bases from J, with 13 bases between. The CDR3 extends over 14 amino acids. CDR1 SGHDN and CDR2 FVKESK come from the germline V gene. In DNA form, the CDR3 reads TGTGCCAGCAGCCAAGATCCCCGTATTGGGGGCTACACCTTC. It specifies CASSQDPRIGGYTF.

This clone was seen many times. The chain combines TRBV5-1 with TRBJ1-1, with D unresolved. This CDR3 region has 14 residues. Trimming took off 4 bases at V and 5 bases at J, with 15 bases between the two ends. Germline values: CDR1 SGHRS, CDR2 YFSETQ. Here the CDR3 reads CASSQTTRSTEAFF. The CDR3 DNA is TGCGCCAGCAGCCAAACCACAAGGAGTACTGAAGCTTTCTTT.

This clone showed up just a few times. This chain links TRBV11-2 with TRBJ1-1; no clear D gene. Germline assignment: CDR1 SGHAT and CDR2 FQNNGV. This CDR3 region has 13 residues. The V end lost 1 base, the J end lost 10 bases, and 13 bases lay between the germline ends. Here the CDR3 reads CASSLGDAPGAFF. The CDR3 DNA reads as TGTGCCAGCAGCTTAGGTGATGCACCGGGAGCTTTCTTT. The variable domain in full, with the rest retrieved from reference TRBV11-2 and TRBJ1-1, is EAGVAQSPRYKIIEKRQSVAFWCNPISGHATLYWYQQILGQGPKLLIQFQNNGVVDDSQLPKDRFSAERLKGVDSTLKIQPAKLEDSAVYLCASSLGDAPGAFFGQGTRLTVV.

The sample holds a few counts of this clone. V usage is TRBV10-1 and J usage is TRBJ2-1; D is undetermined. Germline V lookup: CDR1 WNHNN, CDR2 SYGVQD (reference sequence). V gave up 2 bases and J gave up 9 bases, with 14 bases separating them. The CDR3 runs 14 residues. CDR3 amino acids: CASSEQDPLSEQFF. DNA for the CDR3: TGCGCCAGCAGTGAGCAGGATCCTTTGAGTGAGCAGTTCTTC.

The CDR3 reads CAWTDKTNYGYTF. The CDR3 DNA sequence: TGTGCCTGGACTGACAAGACTAACTATGGCTACACCTTC. The chain is built from TRBV30 and TRBJ1-2; no definite D call. The CDR3 runs to 13 residues. The germline CDR1 and CDR2 sequences are GTSNPN and SVGIG (reference sequence). Trimming removed 4 bases from V and 0 bases from J, with 9 bases in between. The entire variable domain, with the rest obtained from reference TRBV30 and TRBJ1-2, is as follows: SQTIHQWPATLVQPVGSPLSLECTVEGTSNPNLYWYRQAAGRGLQLLFYSVGIGQISSEVPQNLSASRPQDRQFILSSKKLLLSDSGFYLCAWTDKTNYGYTFGSGTRLTVV.

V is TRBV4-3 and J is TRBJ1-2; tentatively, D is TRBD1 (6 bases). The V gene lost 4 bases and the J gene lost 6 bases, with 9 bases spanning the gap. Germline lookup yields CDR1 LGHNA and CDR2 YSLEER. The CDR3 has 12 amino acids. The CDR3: CASSLGGDGYTF. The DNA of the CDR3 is TGCGCCAGCAGCCTAGGGGGGGATGGCTACACCTTC.

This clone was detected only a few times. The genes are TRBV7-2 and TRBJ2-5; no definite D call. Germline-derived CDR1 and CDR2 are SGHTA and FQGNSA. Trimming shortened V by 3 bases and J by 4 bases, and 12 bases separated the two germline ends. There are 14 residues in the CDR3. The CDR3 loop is CASSFLDNRETQYF. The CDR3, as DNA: TGTGCCAGCAGCTTCCTCGACAACCGAGAGACCCAGTACTTC.

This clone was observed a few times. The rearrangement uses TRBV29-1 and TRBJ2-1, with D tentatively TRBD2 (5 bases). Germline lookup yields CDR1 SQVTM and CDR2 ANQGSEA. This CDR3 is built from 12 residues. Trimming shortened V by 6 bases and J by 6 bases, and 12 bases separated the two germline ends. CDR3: CSVAVGGNEQFF. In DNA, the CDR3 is TGCAGCGTCGCCGTTGGAGGCAATGAGCAGTTCTTC.